Included here is one T cell receptor (beta chain) sequence, with context. Its antigen is undetermined. Sequencing targeted expressed TCRB transcripts, as all isolated RNA had been reverse transcribed. Method: immunoSEQ multiplex PCR; TCRdb's copy keeps in-frame clones and lacks some. The data show more than 300,000 clones, around 9.7% seen once. This sample was taken from a study of beta chain features in type 1 diabetes. Findings of the study overall: Type 1 diabetes patients showed a moderate but significant shortening of TCRB CDR3s in all four CD4+ subsets.

CDR3 length: 14 amino acids. CDR1 is SGHDT, CDR2 YYEEEE, per germline. After removal of 3 bases from V and 1 base from J, the junction contained 2 bases not matched to a gene. This receptor was obtained from a man younger than 45 with type 1 diabetes. Sequencing was carried out using central memory CD4+ T cells from blood. V is TRBV5-6 and J is TRBJ2-7, with 9 bases fitting TRBD1. The CDR3 reads CASSSGQGSYEQYF. CDR3 sequence (DNA): TGTGCCAGCAGCTCCGGACAGGGGTCCTACGAGCAGTACTTC.